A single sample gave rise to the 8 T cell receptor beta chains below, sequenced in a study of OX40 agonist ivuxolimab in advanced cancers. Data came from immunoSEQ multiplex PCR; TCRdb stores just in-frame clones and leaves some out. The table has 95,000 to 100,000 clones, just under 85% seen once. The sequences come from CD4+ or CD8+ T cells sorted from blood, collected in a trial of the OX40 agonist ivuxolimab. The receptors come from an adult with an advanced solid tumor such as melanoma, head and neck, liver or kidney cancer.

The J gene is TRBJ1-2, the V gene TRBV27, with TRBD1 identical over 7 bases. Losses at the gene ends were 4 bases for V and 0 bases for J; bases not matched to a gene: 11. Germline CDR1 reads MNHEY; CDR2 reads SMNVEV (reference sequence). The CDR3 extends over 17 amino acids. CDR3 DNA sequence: TGTGCCAGCAGTTCACAGGGGTTAAGAGGAGCTAACTATGGCTACACCTTC. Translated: CASSSQGLRGANYGYTF.

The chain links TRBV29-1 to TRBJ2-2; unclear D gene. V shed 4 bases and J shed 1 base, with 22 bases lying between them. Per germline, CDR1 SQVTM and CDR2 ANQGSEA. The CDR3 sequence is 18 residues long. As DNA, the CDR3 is TGCAGCGTTGGGTTGGCAACAACCCCAGGTTGGAACACCGGGGAGCTGTTTTTT. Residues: CSVGLATTPGWNTGELFF.

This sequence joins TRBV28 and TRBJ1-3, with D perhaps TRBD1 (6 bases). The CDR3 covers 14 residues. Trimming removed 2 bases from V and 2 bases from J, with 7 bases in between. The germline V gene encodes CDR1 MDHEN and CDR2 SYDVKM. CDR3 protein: CASSLRGAGNTIYF. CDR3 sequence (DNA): TGTGCCAGCAGTTTAAGGGGGGCTGGAAACACCATATATTTT.

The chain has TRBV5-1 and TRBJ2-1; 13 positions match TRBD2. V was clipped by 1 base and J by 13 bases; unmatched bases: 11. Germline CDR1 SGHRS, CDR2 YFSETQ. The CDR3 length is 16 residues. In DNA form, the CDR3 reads TGCGCCAGCAGCTTGACGACTAGCGGGGGGCCCAGATCCCAGTTCTTC. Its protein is CASSLTTSGGPRSQFF.

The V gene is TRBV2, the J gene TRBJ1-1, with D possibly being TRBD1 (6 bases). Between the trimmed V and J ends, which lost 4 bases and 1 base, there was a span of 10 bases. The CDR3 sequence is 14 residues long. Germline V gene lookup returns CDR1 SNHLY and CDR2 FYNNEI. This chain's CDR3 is CASSVRGRNTEAFF. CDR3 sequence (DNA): TGTGCCAGCAGTGTCAGGGGTCGGAACACTGAAGCTTTCTTT.

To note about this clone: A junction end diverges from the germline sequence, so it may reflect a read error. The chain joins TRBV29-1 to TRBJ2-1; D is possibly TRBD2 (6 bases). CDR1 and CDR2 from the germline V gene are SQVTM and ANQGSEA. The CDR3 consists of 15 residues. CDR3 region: CSVDFRLVGKNDQFF. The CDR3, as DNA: TGCAGCGTTGATTTCCGACTAGTAGGGAAAAATGATCAGTTCTTC.

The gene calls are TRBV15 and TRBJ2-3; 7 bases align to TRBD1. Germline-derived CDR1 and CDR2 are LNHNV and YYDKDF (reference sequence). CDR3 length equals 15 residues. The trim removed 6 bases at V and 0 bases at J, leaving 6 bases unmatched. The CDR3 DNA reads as TGTGCCACCAGTTTCCGAGGGGGCAGCACAGATACGCAGTATTTT. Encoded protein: CATSFRGGSTDTQYF.

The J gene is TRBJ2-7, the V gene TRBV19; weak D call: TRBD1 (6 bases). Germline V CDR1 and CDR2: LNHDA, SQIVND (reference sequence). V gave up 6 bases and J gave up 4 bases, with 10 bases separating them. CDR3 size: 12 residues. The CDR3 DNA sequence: TGTGCCAGTAGAAACAGGGAATACGAGCAGTACTTC. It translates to CASRNREYEQYF.